This TCR beta chain was captured in a study of shared clonotypes between healthy human individuals. How the authors handled the data: Filtering differed because ImmunoSEQ produced junction-only sequences that carried no quality scores. Here immunoSEQ multiplex PCR was the method, and the copy in TCRdb shows in-frame clones only, minus some. V and J calls and clone size come straight from that table; D and trimming were deduced from the DNA. The repertoire includes about 2.4 million clones, 93% of them detected once, and about 0.38% sits in the top ten. Input material: naive CD4+ T cells from PBMCs. Sample subset: CD45RA+ positively selected. The sequence derives from a man aged 18-30 years in good health. Some clones in this sample may be carry-over from other donors' samples.

CDR3 DNA: TGTGCCAGCAGCCTAGCGCCGGACAGGGTCTACTACAATGAGCAGTTCTTC. It specifies CASSLAPDRVYYNEQFF. The genes are TRBV2 and TRBJ2-1; TRBD1 aligns across 8 bases. CDR1 is SNHLY, CDR2 FYNNEI, per germline. The CDR3 length is 17 residues. The ends lost 6 bases at V and 3 bases at J; junction bases unmatched: 13.